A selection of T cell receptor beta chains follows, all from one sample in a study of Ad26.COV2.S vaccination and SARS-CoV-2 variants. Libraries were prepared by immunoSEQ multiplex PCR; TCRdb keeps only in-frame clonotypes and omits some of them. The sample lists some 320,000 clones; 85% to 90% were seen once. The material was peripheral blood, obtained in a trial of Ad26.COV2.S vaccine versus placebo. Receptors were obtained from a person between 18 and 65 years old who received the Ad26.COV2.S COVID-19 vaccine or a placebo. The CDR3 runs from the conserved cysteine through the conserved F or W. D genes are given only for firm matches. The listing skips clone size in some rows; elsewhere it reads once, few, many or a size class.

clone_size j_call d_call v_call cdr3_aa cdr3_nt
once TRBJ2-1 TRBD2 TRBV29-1 CSVTSGGAIREQFF TGCAGCGTTACTAGCGGGGGGGCGATAAGAGAGCAGTTCTTC
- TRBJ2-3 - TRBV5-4 CASSTVGGRGYRGTDTQYF TGTGCCAGCAGCACCGTGGGGGGCAGGGGGTATAGGGGCACAGATACGCAGTATTTT
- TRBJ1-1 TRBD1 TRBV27 CATTDRDGTEAFF TGTGCCACCACTGACAGGGATGGTACTGAAGCTTTCTTT
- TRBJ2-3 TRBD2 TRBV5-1 CASRLAGGYFTDTQYF TGCGCCAGCAGACTAGCGGGGGGCTATTTCACAGATACGCAGTATTTT
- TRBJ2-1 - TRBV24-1 CATSGDSYNEQFF TGTGCCACCAGTGGCGACAGCTACAATGAGCAGTTCTTC
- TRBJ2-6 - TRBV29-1 CSVEGGAGANVLTF TGCAGCGTTGAAGGGGGCGCTGGGGCCAACGTCCTGACTTTC
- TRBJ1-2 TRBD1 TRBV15 CATSRGTGDYGYTF TGTGCCACCAGCAGAGGTACAGGGGACTATGGCTACACCTTC
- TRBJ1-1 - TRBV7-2 CASSLWLGLDTEAFF TGTGCCAGCAGCTTATGGCTGGGGCTGGACACTGAAGCTTTCTTT
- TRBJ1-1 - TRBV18 CASSPTAGANTEAFF TGTGCCAGCTCACCTACCGCGGGGGCGAACACTGAAGCTTTCTTT
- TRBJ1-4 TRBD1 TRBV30 CAWSVLSDRGLSNEKLFF TGTGCCTGGAGTGTACTAAGTGACAGGGGGCTATCAAATGAAAAACTGTTTTTT
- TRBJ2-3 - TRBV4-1 CASSQEKGGGLERDTQYF TGCGCCAGCAGCCAAGAAAAAGGAGGGGGGCTGGAGCGAGATACGCAGTATTTT
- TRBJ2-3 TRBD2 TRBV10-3 CAISESVAGGRKDTQYF TGTGCCATCAGTGAGTCGGTAGCGGGGGGCCGGAAAGATACGCAGTATTTT
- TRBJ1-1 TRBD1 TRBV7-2 CASRERDRIEAFF TGTGCCAGCAGGGAAAGGGACAGGATTGAAGCTTTCTTT
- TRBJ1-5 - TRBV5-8 CASSIRQASNQPQHF TGTGCCAGCAGCATCCGGCAAGCCAGCAATCAGCCCCAGCATTTT
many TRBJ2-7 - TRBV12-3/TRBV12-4 CASSFGGSYEQYF TGTGCCAGCAGTTTCGGCGGCTCCTACGAGCAGTACTTC
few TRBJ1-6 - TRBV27 CASSSSGGGWGSPLHF TGTGCCAGCAGCTCCTCTGGGGGGGGCTGGGGTTCACCCCTCCACTTT
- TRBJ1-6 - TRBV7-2 CASSLEVRLSSPLHF TGTGCCAGCAGCTTAGAGGTCCGCTTAAGTTCACCCCTCCACTTT
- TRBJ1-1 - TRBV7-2 CASSFPGVKRTEAFF TGTGCCAGCAGCTTCCCAGGGGTCAAGCGGACTGAAGCTTTCTTT
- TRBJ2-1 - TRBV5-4 CASSFAGGGNEQFF TGTGCCAGCAGCTTTGCGGGTGGGGGGAATGAGCAGTTCTTC
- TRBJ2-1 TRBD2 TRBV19 CASTPASPGRDEQFF TGTGCCAGTACCCCAGCAAGCCCGGGGAGGGATGAGCAGTTCTTC
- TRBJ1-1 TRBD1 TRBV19 CASSATGGDTEAFF TGTGCCAGTAGTGCTACAGGGGGCGATACTGAAGCTTTCTTT
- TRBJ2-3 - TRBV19 CASSPRSGDTQYF TGTGCCAGTTCCCCGCGGTCCGGAGATACGCAGTATTTT
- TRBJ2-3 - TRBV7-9 CASSLQAGTDTQYF TGTGCCAGCAGCTTACAGGCGGGCACAGATACGCAGTATTTT
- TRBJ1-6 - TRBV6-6 CASRDTGLNSPLHF TGTGCCAGCAGGGATACAGGGTTAAATTCACCCCTCCACTTT
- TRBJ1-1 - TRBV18 CASSPPRAGDRNTEAFF TGTGCCAGCTCACCACCTAGGGCAGGGGATAGGAACACTGAAGCTTTCTTT
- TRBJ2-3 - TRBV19 CASSIEWGGTDTQYF TGTGCCAGTAGTATAGAATGGGGGGGCACAGATACGCAGTATTTT
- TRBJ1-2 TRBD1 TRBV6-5 CASSRDRELGGYTF TGTGCCAGCAGCCGGGACAGGGAGTTAGGGGGCTACACCTTC
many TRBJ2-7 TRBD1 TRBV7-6 CASSPGGSYEQYF TGTGCCAGCAGCCCAGGGGGATCCTACGAGCAGTACTTC
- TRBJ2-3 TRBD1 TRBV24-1 CATSAGDRARDTQYF TGTGCCACCAGTGCCGGGGACAGGGCCCGAGATACGCAGTATTTT
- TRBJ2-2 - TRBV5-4 CASSQRLNTGELFF TGTGCCAGCAGCCAGCGCCTGAACACCGGGGAGCTGTTTTTT
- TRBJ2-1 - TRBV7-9 CASTTGFYEQFF TGTGCCAGCACCACAGGGTTCTATGAGCAGTTCTTC
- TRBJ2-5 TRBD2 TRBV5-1 CASSREGNPGQETQYF TGCGCCAGCAGCCGGGAGGGCAACCCGGGGCAAGAGACCCAGTACTTC
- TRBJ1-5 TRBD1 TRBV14 CASSPQGGQFWDQPQHF TGTGCCAGCAGCCCCCAGGGGGGACAATTCTGGGATCAGCCCCAGCATTTT
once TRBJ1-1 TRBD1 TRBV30 CAWRFAGGEAFF TGTGCCTGGAGATTTGCAGGGGGCGAAGCTTTCTTT
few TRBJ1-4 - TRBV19 CASSARSLWGTNEKLFF TGTGCCAGTAGTGCCCGGTCTCTATGGGGCACTAATGAAAAACTGTTTTTT
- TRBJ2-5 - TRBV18 CASSRFGQQETQYF TGTGCCAGCTCACGTTTCGGGCAACAAGAGACCCAGTACTTC
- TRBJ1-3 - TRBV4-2 CASSQQGSGNTIYF TGTGCCAGCAGCCAGCAGGGAAGTGGAAACACCATATATTTT
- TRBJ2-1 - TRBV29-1 CSVAGPDNEQFF TGCAGCGTTGCCGGACCCGACAATGAGCAGTTCTTC
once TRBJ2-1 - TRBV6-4 CASSDSPGAVYNEQFF TGTGCCAGCAGTGACTCTCCGGGGGCTGTATACAATGAGCAGTTCTTC
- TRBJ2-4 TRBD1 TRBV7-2 CASSRGQGKNIQYF TGTGCCAGCAGCAGGGGACAGGGGAAAAACATTCAGTACTTC
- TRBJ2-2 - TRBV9 CASSVATGTGELFF TGTGCCAGCAGCGTAGCTACGGGAACCGGGGAGCTGTTTTTT
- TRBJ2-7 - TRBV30 CARRLGAGSSYEQYF TGTGCCCGCCGGCTGGGGGCAGGGAGCTCCTACGAGCAGTACTTC
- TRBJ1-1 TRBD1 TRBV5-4 CASSLGQGAAEAFF TGTGCCAGCAGCTTGGGACAGGGGGCTGCTGAAGCTTTCTTT